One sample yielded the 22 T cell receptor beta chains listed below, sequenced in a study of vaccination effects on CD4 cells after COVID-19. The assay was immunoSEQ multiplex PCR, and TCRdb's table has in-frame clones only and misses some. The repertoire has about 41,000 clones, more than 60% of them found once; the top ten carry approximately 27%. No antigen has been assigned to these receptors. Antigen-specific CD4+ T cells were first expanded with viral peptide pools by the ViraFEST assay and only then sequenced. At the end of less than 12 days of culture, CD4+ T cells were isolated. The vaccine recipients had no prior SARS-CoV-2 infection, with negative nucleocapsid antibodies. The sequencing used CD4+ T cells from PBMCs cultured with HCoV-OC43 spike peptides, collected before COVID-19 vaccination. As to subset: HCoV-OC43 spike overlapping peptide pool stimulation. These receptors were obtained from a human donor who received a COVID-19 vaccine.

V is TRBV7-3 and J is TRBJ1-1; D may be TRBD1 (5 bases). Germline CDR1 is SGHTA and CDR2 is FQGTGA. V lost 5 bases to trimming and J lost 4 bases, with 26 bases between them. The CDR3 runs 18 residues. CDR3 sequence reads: CASSLGQPAVAGGTEAFF. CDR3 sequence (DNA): TGTGCCAGCAGCCTGGGGCAGCCCGCGGTCGCGGGGGGCACTGAAGCTTTCTTT. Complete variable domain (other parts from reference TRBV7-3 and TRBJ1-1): GAGVSQTPSNKVTEKGKYVELRCDPISGHTALYWYRQSLGQGPEFLIYFQGTGAADDSGLPNDRFFAVRPEGSVSTLKIQRTERGDSAVYLCASSLGQPAVAGGTEAFFGQGTRLTVV.

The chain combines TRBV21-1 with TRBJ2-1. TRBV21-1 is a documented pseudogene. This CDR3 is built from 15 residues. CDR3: CASSNKAALQHEQFF. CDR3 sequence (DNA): TGTGCCAGCAGCAATAAGGCGGCCCTACAGCATGAGCAGTTCTTC.

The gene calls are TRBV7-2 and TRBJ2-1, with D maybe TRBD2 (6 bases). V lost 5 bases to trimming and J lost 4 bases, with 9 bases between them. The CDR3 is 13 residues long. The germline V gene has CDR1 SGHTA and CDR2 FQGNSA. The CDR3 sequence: CASSPGTYNEQFF. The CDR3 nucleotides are TGTGCCAGCAGCCCCGGGACTTACAATGAGCAGTTCTTC.

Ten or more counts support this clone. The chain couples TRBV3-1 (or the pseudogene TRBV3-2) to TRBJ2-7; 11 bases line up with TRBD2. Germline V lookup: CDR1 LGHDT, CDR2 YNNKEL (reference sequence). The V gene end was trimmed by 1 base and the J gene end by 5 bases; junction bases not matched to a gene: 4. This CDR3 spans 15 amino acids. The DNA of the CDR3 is TGTGCCAGCAGCCAAGTGCTAGCGGGAGGCGACGAGCAGTACTTC. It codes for CASSQVLAGGDEQYF.

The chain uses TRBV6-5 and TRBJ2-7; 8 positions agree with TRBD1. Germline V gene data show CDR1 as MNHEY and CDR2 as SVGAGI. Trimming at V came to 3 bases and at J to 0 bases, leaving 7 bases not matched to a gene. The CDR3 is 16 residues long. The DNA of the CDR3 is TGTGCCAGCAGTTATAGGACAGGGATCATCTCCTACGAGCAGTACTTC. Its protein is CASSYRTGIISYEQYF.

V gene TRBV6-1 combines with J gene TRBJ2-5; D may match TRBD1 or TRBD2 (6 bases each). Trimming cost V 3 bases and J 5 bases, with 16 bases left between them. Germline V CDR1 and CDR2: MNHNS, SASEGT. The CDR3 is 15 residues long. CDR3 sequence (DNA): TGTGCCAGCAGTGACATTAGGGGGGCGCATGAGACCCAGTACTTC. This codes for CASSDIRGAHETQYF.

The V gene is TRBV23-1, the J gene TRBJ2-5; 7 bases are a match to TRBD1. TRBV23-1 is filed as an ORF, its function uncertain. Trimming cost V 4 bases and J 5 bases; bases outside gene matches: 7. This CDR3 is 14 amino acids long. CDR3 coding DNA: TGCGCCAGCAGTCCAGGGGGAGTTCGGGAGACCCAGTACTTC. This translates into CASSPGGVRETQYF.

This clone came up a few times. CDR3 region: CASSQEGWGQGTEAFF. Here the CDR3 DNA reads TGTGCCAGCAGCCAAGAGGGCTGGGGGCAAGGGACTGAAGCTTTCTTT. V usage is TRBV4-2 and J usage is TRBJ1-1; tentatively, D is TRBD1 (6 bases). V lost 0 bases and J 5 bases, leaving 16 bases between the germline ends. This CDR3 has 16 residues. CDR1 and CDR2 from the germline V gene are LGHNA and YNFKEQ.

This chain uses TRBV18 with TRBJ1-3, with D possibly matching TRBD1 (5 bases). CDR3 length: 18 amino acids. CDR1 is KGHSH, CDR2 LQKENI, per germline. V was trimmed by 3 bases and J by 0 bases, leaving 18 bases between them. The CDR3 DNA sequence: TGTGCCAGCTCACCTCCCTGGCGACAGACAAACTCTGGAAACACCATATATTTT. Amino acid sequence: CASSPPWRQTNSGNTIYF.

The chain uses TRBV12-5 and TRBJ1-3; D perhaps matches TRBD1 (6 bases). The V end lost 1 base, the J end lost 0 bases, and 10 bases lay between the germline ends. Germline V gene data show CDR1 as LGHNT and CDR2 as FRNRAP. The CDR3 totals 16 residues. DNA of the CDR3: TGTGCTAGTGGTTTGGGGACAGCGGGCTCTGGAAACACCATATATTTT. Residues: CASGLGTAGSGNTIYF.

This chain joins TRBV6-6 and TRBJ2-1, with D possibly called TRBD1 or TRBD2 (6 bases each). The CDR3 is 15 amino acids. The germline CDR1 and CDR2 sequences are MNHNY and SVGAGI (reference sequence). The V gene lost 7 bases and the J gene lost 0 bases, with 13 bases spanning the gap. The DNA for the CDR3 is TGTGCCAGCACCCCTCGGGGGCGCTCCTACAATGAGCAGTTCTTC. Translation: CASTPRGRSYNEQFF.

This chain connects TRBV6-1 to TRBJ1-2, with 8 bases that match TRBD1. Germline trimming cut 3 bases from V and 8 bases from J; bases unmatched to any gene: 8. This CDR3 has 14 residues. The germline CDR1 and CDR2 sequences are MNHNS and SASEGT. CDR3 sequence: CASSDWTGKGGYTF. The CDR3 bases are TGTGCCAGCAGTGATTGGACAGGGAAAGGGGGCTACACCTTC.

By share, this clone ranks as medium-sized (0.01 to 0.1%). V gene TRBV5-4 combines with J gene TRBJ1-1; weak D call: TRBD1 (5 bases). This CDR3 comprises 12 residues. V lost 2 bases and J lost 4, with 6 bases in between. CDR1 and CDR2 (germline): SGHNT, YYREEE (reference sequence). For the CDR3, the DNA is TGTGCCAGCAGCTTTGACAGCACTGAAGCTTTCTTT. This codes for CASSFDSTEAFF. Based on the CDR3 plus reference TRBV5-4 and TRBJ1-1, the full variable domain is ETGVTQSPTHLIKTRGQQVTLRCSSQSGHNTVSWYQQALGQGPQFIFQYYREEENGRGNFPPRFSGLQFPNYSSELNVNALELDDSALYLCASSFDSTEAFFGQGTRLTVV.

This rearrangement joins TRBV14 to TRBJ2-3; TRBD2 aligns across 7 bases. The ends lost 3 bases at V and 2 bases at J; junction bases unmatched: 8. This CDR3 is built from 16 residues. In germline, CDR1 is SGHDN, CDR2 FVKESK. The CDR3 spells CASSHRLADITDTQYF. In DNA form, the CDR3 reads TGTGCCAGCAGCCACAGACTAGCAGACATCACAGATACGCAGTATTTT.

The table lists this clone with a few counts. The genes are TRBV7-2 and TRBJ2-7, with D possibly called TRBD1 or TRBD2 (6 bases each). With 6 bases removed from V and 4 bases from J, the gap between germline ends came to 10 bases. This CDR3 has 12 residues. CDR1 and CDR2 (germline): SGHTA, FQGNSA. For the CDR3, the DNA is TGTGCCAGCAGTCAAGGGGGGTACGAGCAGTACTTC. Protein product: CASSQGGYEQYF.

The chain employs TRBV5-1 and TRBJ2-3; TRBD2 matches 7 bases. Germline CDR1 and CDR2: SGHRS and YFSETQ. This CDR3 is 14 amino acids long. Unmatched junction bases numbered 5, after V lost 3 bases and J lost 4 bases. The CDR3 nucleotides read TGCGCCAGCAGCTCCCTAGCGGTGGCAGATACGCAGTATTTT. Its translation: CASSSLAVADTQYF.

The chain's CDR3 is CASSVGPAGGREQYF. The DNA of the CDR3 is TGTGCCAGCAGCGTAGGCCCAGCGGGGGGGCGGGAGCAGTACTTC. The rearrangement joins TRBV9 to TRBJ2-7; TRBD2 aligns across 10 bases. CDR3 length: 15 amino acids. V lost 0 bases and J lost 7; bases outside the gene matches: 7. The germline V gene encodes CDR1 SGDLS and CDR2 YYNGEE.

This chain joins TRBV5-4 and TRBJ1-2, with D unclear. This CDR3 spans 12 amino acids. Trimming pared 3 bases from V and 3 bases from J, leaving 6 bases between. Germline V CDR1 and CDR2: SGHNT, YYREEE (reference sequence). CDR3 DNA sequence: TGTGCCAGCAGCTCCCGGGACTATGGCTACACCTTC. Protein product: CASSSRDYGYTF. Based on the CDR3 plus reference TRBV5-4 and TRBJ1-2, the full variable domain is ETGVTQSPTHLIKTRGQQVTLRCSSQSGHNTVSWYQQALGQGPQFIFQYYREEENGRGNFPPRFSGLQFPNYSSELNVNALELDDSALYLCASSSRDYGYTFGSGTRLTVV.

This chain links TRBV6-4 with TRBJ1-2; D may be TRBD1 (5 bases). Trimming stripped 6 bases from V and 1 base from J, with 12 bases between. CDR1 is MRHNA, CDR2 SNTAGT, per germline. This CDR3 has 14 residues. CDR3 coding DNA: TGTGCCAGCAGCGCCGACAGCGGTAACTATGGCTACACCTTC. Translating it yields CASSADSGNYGYTF.

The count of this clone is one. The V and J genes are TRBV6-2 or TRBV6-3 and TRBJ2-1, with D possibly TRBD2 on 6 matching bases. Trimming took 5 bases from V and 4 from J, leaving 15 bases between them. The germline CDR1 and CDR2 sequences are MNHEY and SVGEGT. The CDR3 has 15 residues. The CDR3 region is CASSRRGSPYNEQFF. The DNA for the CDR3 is TGTGCCAGCAGTCGGCGGGGTTCCCCTTACAATGAGCAGTTCTTC.

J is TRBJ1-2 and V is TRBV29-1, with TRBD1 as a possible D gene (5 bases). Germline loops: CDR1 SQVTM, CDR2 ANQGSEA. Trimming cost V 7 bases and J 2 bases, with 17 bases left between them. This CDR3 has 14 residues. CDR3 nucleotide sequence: TGCAGCGCGTCGCCTTCAGGGAGGAACTATGGCTACACCTTC. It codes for CSASPSGRNYGYTF.

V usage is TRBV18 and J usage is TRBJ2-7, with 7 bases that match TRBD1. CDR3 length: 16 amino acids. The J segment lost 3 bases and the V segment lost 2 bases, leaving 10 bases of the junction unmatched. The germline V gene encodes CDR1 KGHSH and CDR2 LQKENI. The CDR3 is CASSPNRDSFFYEQYF. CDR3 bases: TGTGCCAGCTCACCAAACAGGGACAGCTTTTTCTACGAGCAGTACTTC.